This note documents a single T cell receptor (beta chain) sequence. Deletions cut 2 bases from V and 1 base from J, with 8 bases between. Germline lookup yields CDR1 SGHTA and CDR2 FQGNSA. The CDR3 is made up of 14 amino acids. Profiling relied on immunoSEQ multiplex PCR, and the TCRdb table lists in-frame clones only, not all of them. Among 150,000 to 160,000 clones listed, approximately 93% were seen once. The sample originates from a study of control samples from healthy donors and cancer patients. The V and J genes are TRBV7-2 and TRBJ1-1; possibly TRBD1 for D (5 bases). The sequenced sample was blood. This receptor was taken from a man aged 40-49 years in good health. The DNA of the CDR3 is TGTGCCAGCAGCTTACCTCAGGGGAACACTGAAGCTTTCTTT. This encodes CASSLPQGNTEAFF.